The T cell receptor (beta chain) under discussion was sequenced for a study of yellow fever vaccine responses in identical twins. Each CDR3 protein gets one entry after TCRdb re-called the RT-PCR reads with MiXCR. This sample has 6,000 to 9,000 distinct CDR3 sequences; around 84% occur once, and the top ten carry 1.2%. J was trimmed by 3 bases and V by 3 bases; bases with no gene match: 6. The CDR3 loop spans 14 amino acids. CDR1 and CDR2 from the germline V gene are SQVTM and ANQGSEA. V usage is TRBV29-1 and J usage is TRBJ1-1; 8 bases are a match to TRBD1. This clonotype was obtained from a woman aged 18-29 years who received the yellow fever vaccine. Specimen: T cells from blood (PBMCs), unsorted or a sorted subset (not recorded which), collected before or after yellow fever vaccination (not recorded which). In DNA, the CDR3 is TGCAGCGTTGATGGGTGGGGACAGGACACTGAAGCTTTCTTT. This gives the protein CSVDGWGQDTEAFF.